This TCR beta chain originates from a study of shared clonotypes between healthy human individuals. With 6 bases removed from V and 2 bases from J, the gap between germline ends came to 14 bases. CDR1 is SNHLY and CDR2 is FYNNEI in the germline V gene. The CDR3 is made up of 14 amino acids. Comments on this clone: Its target is not known.

Some clones are missing from TCRdb's copy, which holds only in-frame ones; the method was immunoSEQ multiplex PCR. The top ten clones hold around 1.8% of a sample with more than 2 million clones, 93% of them seen once. Only CD45RO-negative cells positively selected for CCR7 counted as naive CD8 cells, so terminally differentiated effector memory CD45RA+ cells were excluded. The study's findings and limits: Non-shared clonotypes showed lower generation probabilities than clonotypes common to all four donors. Several donors had about 5% of their naive CD4 clonotypes in common. Naive subsets generally exceeded memory subsets in estimated richness.

Material: naive CD8+ T cells from PBMCs. The receptor's source is a man between 18 and 29 years old in good health. Some clones in this sample may be carry-over from other donors' samples. The chain is built from TRBV2 and TRBJ2-7, with a weak D call TRBD1 (6 bases). The CDR3 sequence is CASSRLGGTYEQYF. The CDR3 DNA sequence: TGTGCCAGCAGCCGATTAGGGGGAACCTACGAGCAGTACTTC.